One and the same sample provided the 29 T cell receptor beta chains below, sequenced in a study of blood T cell repertoires in COVID-19. Clones were sequenced by immunoSEQ multiplex PCR, and TCRdb holds only the in-frame ones, with some missing. The sample gives 150,000 to 200,000 clones, 84% of which show up once; roughly 11% is in the top ten. The specimen sequenced was peripheral blood. These receptors originate from a man between 65 and 85 years old with active or convalescent COVID-19.

This clone occurred once. The rearrangement joins TRBV27 to TRBJ1-2; maybe TRBD1 (6 bases). Germline V gene data show CDR1 as MNHEY and CDR2 as SMNVEV (reference sequence). Trimming left V 10 bases short and J 4 bases short, with 16 bases between. The CDR3 has 13 amino acids. The CDR3 sequence is CATFVTGPYGYTF. The CDR3 nucleotides read TGTGCCACCTTCGTAACAGGGCCCTATGGCTACACCTTC.

This chain connects TRBV5-4 to TRBJ2-1; 9 bases are shared with TRBD1. Germline loops: CDR1 SGHNT, CDR2 YYREEE (reference sequence). With 4 bases clipped from V and 5 bases from J, the junction kept 7 bases outside the gene matches. The CDR3 runs to 15 residues. This CDR3 is CASSPPGTGNNEQFF. The CDR3 bases are TGTGCCAGCAGCCCTCCCGGGACAGGGAACAATGAGCAGTTCTTC.

J is TRBJ2-1 and V is TRBV27; maybe TRBD2 (5 bases). The CDR3 is 13 amino acids. From germline, CDR1 is MNHEY and CDR2 SMNVEV (reference sequence). V was pared by 3 bases and J by 9 bases, with 12 bases between. The CDR3 sequence is CASSFRRGGEQFF. The CDR3 bases are TGTGCCAGCAGTTTCCGTCGAGGAGGTGAGCAGTTCTTC.

The rearrangement uses TRBV7-2 and TRBJ1-5; TRBD1 aligns across 10 bases. J lost 5 bases, V lost 5 bases, and 9 bases had no gene match. From germline, CDR1 is SGHTA and CDR2 FQGNSA. This CDR3 region has 16 residues. CDR3 in amino acids: CASSSSGTGVYQPQHF. The CDR3 nucleotides read TGTGCCAGCAGCAGCTCCGGGACAGGGGTTTATCAGCCCCAGCATTTT.

The chain carries TRBV7-9 and TRBJ1-1, with 9 bases matching TRBD1. Germline V lookup: CDR1 SEHNR, CDR2 FQNEAQ (reference sequence). J lost 3 bases, V lost 7 bases, and 9 bases had no gene match. CDR3 length: 15 residues. CDR3 nucleotides: TGTGCCAGCAACAAAACAGGGGGCGATGACACTGAAGCTTTCTTT. This sequence encodes CASNKTGGDDTEAFF.

The chain has TRBV7-9 and TRBJ1-2; 10 bases are shared with TRBD1. Germline lookup yields CDR1 SEHNR and CDR2 FQNEAQ (reference sequence). V shed 5 bases and J 7 bases; nucleotides not matched to a gene: 10. CDR3 size: 15 residues. For the CDR3, the DNA is TGTGCCAGCAGCCTCTACTTGACAGGGGGCTTTGGCTACACCTTC. This encodes CASSLYLTGGFGYTF.

This chain links TRBV3-1 (or the pseudogene TRBV3-2) with TRBJ1-1; 7 bases are a match to TRBD1. Losses at the gene ends were 4 bases for V and 6 bases for J; bases not matched to a gene: 11. Germline V gives CDR1 LGHDT, CDR2 YNNKEL (reference sequence). This CDR3 has 15 amino acids. Here the CDR3 DNA reads TGTGCCAGCAGCCGCCGAACGACAGGGACATCTGAAGCTTTCTTT. It is translated as CASSRRTTGTSEAFF.

This clone was observed once. J is TRBJ1-3 and V is TRBV6-1, with D maybe TRBD1 (5 bases). Trimming removed 0 bases at V and 5 bases at J, with 11 bases between. Germline V gene lookup returns CDR1 MNHNS and CDR2 SASEGT. This CDR3 contains 15 residues. The CDR3: CASSEAGTRRNTIYF. For the CDR3, the DNA is TGTGCCAGCAGTGAAGCGGGGACTCGTCGAAACACCATATATTTT.

V and J are TRBV3-1 (or the pseudogene TRBV3-2) and TRBJ1-6; 7 bases match TRBD1. Trimming took 4 bases from V and 8 from J; bases not matched to a gene: 5. This CDR3 has 14 amino acids. Per germline, CDR1 LGHDT and CDR2 YNNKEL (reference sequence). The CDR3 DNA sequence: TGTGCCAGCAGCCGGAGGACAGGCCATTCACCCCTCCACTTT. This translates into CASSRRTGHSPLHF.

Only a few counts were recorded for this clone. J is TRBJ2-3 and V is TRBV4-2; 7 nucleotides line up with TRBD2. The CDR3 sequence is 17 residues long. V dropped 0 bases and J dropped 3; count of bases not matched to a gene: 9. Germline assignment: CDR1 LGHNA and CDR2 YNFKEQ. The DNA of the CDR3 is TGTGCCAGCAGCCAAGAACTCTCGGGGGGTTTAACAGATACGCAGTATTTT. Translation: CASSQELSGGLTDTQYF.

The chain is built from TRBV4-1 and TRBJ1-1; possible D gene TRBD1, 5 bases. The germline V gene has CDR1 MGHRA and CDR2 YSYEKL. The CDR3 runs 13 residues. Trimming shortened V by 0 bases and J by 7 bases, and 9 bases separated the two germline ends. Written as DNA, the CDR3 is TGCGCCAGCAGCCAAGAGAACAGGTATGAAGCTTTCTTT. Translation gives CASSQENRYEAFF.

The chain combines TRBV7-9 with TRBJ1-1, with D possibly being TRBD1 (5 bases). This CDR3 is 13 amino acids long. Trimming took 4 bases from V and 5 from J, leaving 11 bases between them. Germline CDR1 reads SEHNR; CDR2 reads FQNEAQ (reference sequence). This chain's CDR3 is CASSSQGGTEAFF. Here the CDR3 DNA reads TGTGCCAGCAGCTCTCAGGGAGGGACTGAAGCTTTCTTT.

The chain employs TRBV24-1 and TRBJ2-3; 8 bases match TRBD2. Germline V lookup: CDR1 KGHDR, CDR2 SFDVKD. CDR3 size: 14 residues. Unmatched junction bases numbered 4, after V lost 9 bases and J lost 0 bases. The CDR3 protein is CATSRGGSTDTQYF. The CDR3 DNA reads TGTGCCACCTCCCGGGGGGGGAGCACAGATACGCAGTATTTT.

V and J are TRBV6-5 and TRBJ1-2; 7 bases line up with TRBD1. Germline V gene sequence: CDR1 MNHEY, CDR2 SVGAGI. J was trimmed by 7 bases and V by 0 bases; bases with no gene match: 11. The length of the CDR3 is 16 residues. The CDR3 is CASSYSGTADYVGYTF. Here the CDR3 DNA reads TGTGCCAGCAGTTACTCTGGGACAGCCGACTATGTTGGCTACACCTTC.

The count of this clone is one. The V call is TRBV7-2, the J call TRBJ1-2, with D uncertain. CDR1 SGHTA and CDR2 FQGNSA come from the germline V gene. This CDR3 region has 13 residues. Trimming removed 5 bases at V and 7 bases at J, with 14 bases between. In nucleotides, the CDR3 is TGTGCCAGCAGCCCCACCGGGGTGCTTGGCTACACCTTC. Translation: CASSPTGVLGYTF.

This sequence joins TRBV12-3 or TRBV12-4 and TRBJ2-4; D remains unclear. The ends were cut back, 3 bases at V and 5 bases at J, with 8 bases in the middle. The CDR3 consists of 13 residues. CDR3 sequence reads: CASSFQVQNIQYF. DNA of the CDR3: TGTGCCAGCAGTTTCCAGGTACAAAACATTCAGTACTTC.

The genes are TRBV29-1 and TRBJ1-2; 8 bases map to TRBD1. This CDR3 comprises 10 residues. The V and J ends lost 6 bases and 12 bases, in that order; junction bases with no gene match: 6. The germline gives CDR1 SQVTM, CDR2 ANQGSEA. This CDR3 is CSVGDRQNTF. CDR3 sequence (DNA): TGCAGCGTGGGGGACAGGCAGAACACCTTC.

The chain uses TRBV5-1 and TRBJ1-2; 9 nucleotides match TRBD1. The CDR3 has 12 amino acids. Germline V gives CDR1 SGHRS, CDR2 YFSETQ. The trim removed 7 bases at V and 7 bases at J, leaving 5 bases unmatched. In DNA, the CDR3 is TGCGCCAGCCAACAGGGGGCTTTTGGCTACACCTTC. It translates to CASQQGAFGYTF.

This clone was seen just once. The chain joins TRBV9 to TRBJ1-6; 9 nucleotides line up with TRBD1. The CDR3 runs to 17 residues. Trimming at V came to 3 bases and at J to 7 bases, leaving 11 bases not matched to a gene. CDR1 and CDR2 from the germline V gene are SGDLS and YYNGEE. The DNA for the CDR3 is TGTGCCAGCAGCGCAACCCCCGGGACAGGGAACAATTCACCCCTCCACTTT. Its protein product is CASSATPGTGNNSPLHF.

V gene TRBV6-2 or TRBV6-3 combines with J gene TRBJ1-2; D perhaps matches TRBD1 (6 bases). This CDR3 has 13 residues. Germline values: CDR1 MNHEY, CDR2 SVGEGT. The V and J ends lost 4 bases and 4 bases respectively, with 10 bases between them. The CDR3 sequence: CASSSTGRYGYTF. The CDR3 DNA sequence: TGTGCCAGCAGTTCGACAGGCCGCTATGGCTACACCTTC.

The chain links TRBV5-1 to TRBJ2-5, with D tentatively TRBD1 (6 bases). The V end lost 3 bases, the J end lost 3 bases, and 12 bases lay between the germline ends. The CDR3 has 14 residues. Germline assignment: CDR1 SGHRS and CDR2 YFSETQ. For the CDR3, the DNA is TGCGCCAGCAGCTCCGGGACACTCGAAGAGACCCAGTACTTC. Translating gives CASSSGTLEETQYF.

The chain carries TRBV7-2 and TRBJ2-5; TRBD1 matches 7 bases. The CDR3 covers 16 residues. Trimming at V came to 1 base and at J to 3 bases, leaving 8 bases not matched to a gene. In germline, CDR1 is SGHTA, CDR2 FQGNSA. The CDR3 bases are TGTGCCAGCAGCTTAGAGGGGGCGCTTTCCAAAGAGACCCAGTACTTC. This codes for CASSLEGALSKETQYF.

The rearrangement links TRBV18 to TRBJ1-1; no reliable D call. The V gene lost 0 bases and the J gene lost 1 base, with 3 bases spanning the gap. In germline, CDR1 is KGHSH, CDR2 LQKENI. This CDR3 region has 13 residues. The CDR3 region has the DNA TGTGCCAGCTCACCACCACAGAACACTGAAGCTTTCTTT. Its protein is CASSPPQNTEAFF.

The V gene is TRBV19, the J gene TRBJ2-6; the D gene is possibly TRBD1 (6 bases). Trimming stripped 4 bases from V and 0 bases from J, with 10 bases between. The CDR3 has 16 amino acids. The germline gives CDR1 LNHDA, CDR2 SQIVND (reference sequence). DNA for the CDR3: TGTGCCAGTAGTAGCGACAGGCCCTCTGGGGCCAACGTCCTGACTTTC. Translated, it gives CASSSDRPSGANVLTF.

This chain connects TRBV27 to TRBJ1-5; tentative D call: TRBD1 (5 bases). CDR3 length: 15 residues. The germline V gene has CDR1 MNHEY and CDR2 SMNVEV (reference sequence). V was trimmed by 2 bases and J by 0 bases, leaving 8 bases between them. The DNA of the CDR3 is TGTGCCAGCAGTTTAGCGGGACTTAGCAATCAGCCCCAGCATTTT. Translation gives CASSLAGLSNQPQHF.

The chain couples TRBV5-4 to TRBJ2-1; TRBD2 aligns across 10 bases. Per germline, CDR1 SGHNT and CDR2 YYREEE (reference sequence). The CDR3 length is 17 residues. V dropped 0 bases and J dropped 9; count of bases not matched to a gene: 12. The CDR3 DNA reads as TGTGCCAGCAGCTTGGACGTCGGGCTAGCGGGAGCGAGTGAGCAGTTCTTC. Translated: CASSLDVGLAGASEQFF.

This rearrangement joins TRBV2 to TRBJ2-7; D is unresolved. Per germline, CDR1 SNHLY and CDR2 FYNNEI. V was shortened by 0 bases and J by 7 bases, with 10 bases between the two germline ends. The CDR3 runs to 13 residues. DNA of the CDR3: TGTGCCAGCAGTGAAGCGCCGAGTTGGGAGCAGTACTTC. Residues: CASSEAPSWEQYF.

This chain links TRBV5-5 with TRBJ1-1; maybe TRBD1 (6 bases). Germline-derived CDR1 and CDR2 are SGHKS and YYEKEE (reference sequence). The CDR3 is made up of 15 amino acids. Trimming removed 4 bases from V and 3 bases from J, with 16 bases in between. The CDR3 DNA reads TGTGCCAGCAGCCCGGTGGCGGGGGCTGACACTGAAGCTTTCTTT. This translates into CASSPVAGADTEAFF.

The chain is built from TRBV5-1 and TRBJ2-5; 7 bases map to TRBD2. CDR3 size: 15 residues. With 1 base clipped from V and 2 bases from J, the junction kept 5 bases outside the gene matches. The V gene's germline CDR1 is SGHRS and CDR2 YFSETQ. Here the CDR3 reads CASSLQRGGQETQYF. CDR3 bases: TGCGCCAGCAGCTTGCAGCGGGGTGGTCAAGAGACCCAGTACTTC. Together with reference TRBV5-1 and TRBJ2-5, the CDR3 gives the full variable domain: KAGVTQTPRYLIKTRGQQVTLSCSPISGHRSVSWYQQTPGQGLQFLFEYFSETQRNKGNFPGRFSGRQFSNSRSEMNVSTLELGDSALYLCASSLQRGGQETQYFGPGTRLLVL.